These 10 T cell receptor beta chains share one sample of origin, sequenced in a study of HIV-infected patients and healthy controls. TCRdb passed the 5' RACE reads through MiXCR, listing each CDR3 protein once. Here the sample spans 60,000 to 70,000 distinct CDR3 sequences, roughly 19% being singletons. The sequencing sample was made of CD4+ T cells from blood. These receptors were collected from a human donor in good health.

This rearrangement joins TRBV12-3 or TRBV12-4 to TRBJ2-3; D gene ambiguous. CDR3 length equals 14 residues. Trimming took off 4 bases at V and 4 bases at J, with 12 bases between the two ends. CDR3 protein: CASSSDQRPDTQYF. The CDR3 nucleotides are TGTGCCAGCAGTTCGGACCAGCGTCCAGATACGCAGTATTTT.

The chain carries TRBV7-2 and TRBJ2-3, with D uncertain. The CDR3 consists of 14 residues. Per the germline V gene, CDR1 is SGHTA and CDR2 is FQGNSA. The ends were cut back, 1 base at V and 4 bases at J, with 9 bases in the middle. Here the CDR3 DNA reads TGTGCCAGCAGCTTAGTTTTCACTTCAGATACGCAGTATTTT. This translates into CASSLVFTSDTQYF.

This clonotype was seen repeatedly, ten times or more. The chain uses TRBV11-2 and TRBJ2-5, with 15 positions matching TRBD2. The CDR3 totals 16 residues. Germline values: CDR1 SGHAT, CDR2 FQNNGV. V trimming: 6 bases; J trimming: 4 bases; junction bases outside the gene matches: 6. The CDR3 nucleotides read TGTGCCAGCAGAGGACTAGCGGGAGGGCTCCGAGAGACCCAGTACTTC. Translated, it gives CASRGLAGGLRETQYF. Based on the CDR3 plus reference TRBV11-2 and TRBJ2-5, the full variable domain is EAGVAQSPRYKIIEKRQSVAFWCNPISGHATLYWYQQILGQGPKLLIQFQNNGVVDDSQLPKDRFSAERLKGVDSTLKIQPAKLEDSAVYLCASRGLAGGLRETQYFGPGTRLLVL.

In this sample, this clonotype turned up once. V gene TRBV6-2 or TRBV6-3 combines with J gene TRBJ2-7, with 8 bases that match TRBD1. The V segment lost 6 bases and the J segment 2 bases; nucleotides outside the gene matches: 6. The CDR3 totals 14 residues. CDR1 MNHEY and CDR2 SVGEGT come from the germline V gene. CDR3 region: CASSRTGLTYEQYF. DNA of the CDR3: TGTGCCAGCAGCAGGACAGGGCTTACCTACGAGCAGTACTTC.

This clonotype was seen at least ten times. The chain links TRBV20-1 to TRBJ1-5; TRBD1 is a possible D gene (6 bases). The germline gives CDR1 DFQATT, CDR2 SNEGSKA (reference sequence). The CDR3 is made up of 13 amino acids. Trimming pared 6 bases from V and 1 base from J, leaving 10 bases between. CDR3 loop: CSAKTGSNQPQHF. Here the CDR3 DNA reads TGCAGTGCAAAGACAGGAAGCAATCAGCCCCAGCATTTT.

This clonotype was detected many times. V and J are TRBV18 and TRBJ2-5; no reliable D call. The CDR3 contains 14 residues. Germline assignment: CDR1 KGHSH and CDR2 LQKENI. V was trimmed by 3 bases and J by 1 base, leaving 9 bases between them. DNA for the CDR3: TGTGCCAGCTCACCTTATGGCAGCCAAGAGACCCAGTACTTC. Protein product: CASSPYGSQETQYF.

This clonotype was detected ten times or more. This chain links TRBV20-1 with TRBJ1-2, with D maybe TRBD1 (6 bases). The germline V and J ends were trimmed by 6 bases and 2 bases, with 10 bases remaining between them. Germline V gives CDR1 DFQATT, CDR2 SNEGSKA (reference sequence). The CDR3 loop spans 12 amino acids. The CDR3 protein is CSARGANYGYTF. The CDR3 DNA follows: TGCAGTGCACGGGGGGCGAACTATGGCTACACCTTC.

This sequence joins TRBV10-3 and TRBJ2-5; no firm D call. V lost 0 bases to trimming and J lost 4 bases, with 6 bases between them. CDR3 length: 13 amino acids. The germline gives CDR1 ENHRY, CDR2 SYGVKD. The DNA of the CDR3 is TGTGCCATCAGTGAGTCTCTGGGAGAGACCCAGTACTTC. Translating it yields CAISESLGETQYF.

The rearrangement joins TRBV7-9 to TRBJ2-1; TRBD2 matches at 8 bases. Germline lookup yields CDR1 SEHNR and CDR2 FQNEAQ (reference sequence). V lost 3 bases, J lost 7 bases, and 8 bases stayed unmatched. This CDR3 spans 15 amino acids. The CDR3 sequence: CASSLGGGRYNEQFF. The CDR3 DNA reads as TGTGCCAGCAGCTTGGGCGGCGGGAGGTATAATGAGCAGTTCTTC.

This clonotype was detected a few times. The chain links TRBV24-1 to TRBJ2-2; D remains ambiguous. Per the germline V gene, CDR1 is KGHDR and CDR2 is SFDVKD. The CDR3 extends over 13 amino acids. V was pared by 9 bases and J by 5 bases, with 12 bases between. The CDR3 sequence: CATGSDSTGELFF. CDR3 in DNA: TGTGCCACCGGCAGCGATTCGACCGGGGAGCTGTTTTTT.